Listed below are T cell receptor beta chains from one sample, sequenced in a study of OX40 agonist ivuxolimab in advanced cancers. Repertoires were generated with immunoSEQ multiplex PCR, while TCRdb's copy carries only in-frame clones and drops some. In the table there are around 21,000 clones, 83% of which are singletons. Material: CD4+ or CD8+ T cells sorted from blood, obtained in a trial of the OX40 agonist ivuxolimab. The receptors here all came from an adult with an advanced solid tumor such as melanoma, head and neck, liver or kidney cancer. Each CDR3 is given with its conserved first and last residue. The D gene is left open where the match is weak. Clone size is shown for a subset of rows, as once, few, many or a class of expanded clone.

size: NA; V: TRBV15; D: NA; J: TRBJ2-5; DNA: TGTGCCACCAGCGAAAGACTTGCCCAAGAGACCCAGTACTTC; CDR3: CATSERLAQETQYF
size: NA; V: TRBV6-6; D: NA; J: TRBJ2-7; DNA: TGTGCCAGCAGTTACCGGGAGGAGCAGTACTTC; CDR3: CASSYREEQYF
size: once; V: TRBV5-6; D: NA; J: TRBJ1-5; DNA: TGTGCCAGCAGCTCGGGGACGGCTAATCAGCCCCAGCATTTT; CDR3: CASSSGTANQPQHF
size: NA; V: TRBV7-9; D: TRBD1; J: TRBJ2-7; DNA: TGTGCCAGCAGCTTAGTACAGGGGACGTCCTACGAGCAGTACTTC; CDR3: CASSLVQGTSYEQYF
size: NA; V: TRBV9; D: NA; J: TRBJ1-1; DNA: TGTGCCAGCAGCGCCACCACAGGCTACACTGAAGCTTTCTTT; CDR3: CASSATTGYTEAFF
size: NA; V: TRBV25-1; D: NA; J: TRBJ1-4; DNA: TGTGCCAGCAGTCAGCAGCGTGCAACTAATGAAAAACTGTTTTTT; CDR3: CASSQQRATNEKLFF
size: NA; V: TRBV4-1; D: NA; J: TRBJ2-4; DNA: TGCGCCAGCAGCCAAGGCCCTTGGGAAAACATTCAGTACTTC; CDR3: CASSQGPWENIQYF
size: medium-sized; V: TRBV5-1; D: NA; J: TRBJ1-1; DNA: TGCGCCAGCAGCTTGAGGCCTAGCTGGAACACTGAAGCTTTCTTT; CDR3: CASSLRPSWNTEAFF
size: once; V: TRBV19; D: TRBD1; J: TRBJ1-5; DNA: TGTGCCAGTAGTAGCCTAAGGGGGCGGGGGCAAGGTAATCAGCCCCAGCATTTT; CDR3: CASSSLRGRGQGNQPQHF
size: NA; V: TRBV6-5; D: NA; J: TRBJ2-5; DNA: TGTGCCAGCAGTTATTCCACCCCTGCGGAGACCCAGTACTTC; CDR3: CASSYSTPAETQYF
size: once; V: TRBV9; D: NA; J: TRBJ1-5; DNA: TGTGCCAGCAGCGCCAGGGCTGGGGCCGGTCAGCCCCAGCATTTT; CDR3: CASSARAGAGQPQHF
size: once; V: TRBV27; D: NA; J: TRBJ2-1; DNA: TGTGCCAGCAGTTGGGCAGGGCTACACAATGAGCAGTTCTTC; CDR3: CASSWAGLHNEQFF
size: NA; V: TRBV7-3; D: NA; J: TRBJ2-7; DNA: TGTGCCAGCACCTCACGGGACTTCGCTCGTCACGAGCAGTACTTC; CDR3: CASTSRDFARHEQYF
size: once; V: TRBV21-1; D: NA; J: TRBJ1-1; DNA: TGTGCCAGCAGCGGGGTACTAGCTACAATTCGCACTGAAGCTTTCTTT; CDR3: CASSGVLATIRTEAFF
size: NA; V: TRBV5-1; D: NA; J: TRBJ2-7; DNA: TGCGCCAGCAGTAGGGGCGCAGTTTCCTACGAGCAGTACTTC; CDR3: CASSRGAVSYEQYF
size: NA; V: TRBV9; D: TRBD1; J: TRBJ2-1; DNA: TGTGCCAGCAGCGAGGACAGGGGTGGGGCTGAGCAGTTCTTC; CDR3: CASSEDRGGAEQFF
size: NA; V: TRBV13; D: NA; J: TRBJ2-7; DNA: TGTGCCAGCAGCCCACGCGGGGGCGTCCCCGAGCAGTACTTC; CDR3: CASSPRGGVPEQYF
size: NA; V: TRBV4-1; D: NA; J: TRBJ1-1; DNA: TGCGCCAGCAGCCCCCCCGGCTTCGCAGGGACTGAAGCTTTCTTT; CDR3: CASSPPGFAGTEAFF
size: NA; V: TRBV21-1; D: NA; J: TRBJ2-7; DNA: TGTGCCAGCAGTCGTAGGGGTAGGCCTGGTCTGCGGCAGTACTTC; CDR3: CASSRRGRPGLRQYF